The 12 T cell receptor beta chains below all came from one sample that was sequenced in a study of OX40 agonist ivuxolimab in advanced cancers. Here immunoSEQ multiplex PCR was the method, and the copy in TCRdb shows in-frame clones only, minus some. The profile covers under 150,000 clones, with 80% to 90% appearing a single time and 0.55% taken by the ten largest. Source: CD4+ or CD8+ T cells sorted from blood, taken in a trial of the OX40 agonist ivuxolimab. Receptors were obtained from an adult with an advanced solid tumor such as melanoma, head and neck, liver or kidney cancer.

The genes are TRBV28 and TRBJ1-5, with 10 positions matching TRBD1. The CDR3 length is 15 residues. J was trimmed by 2 bases and V by 5 bases; bases with no gene match: 3. Per germline, CDR1 MDHEN and CDR2 SYDVKM. Written as DNA, the CDR3 is TGTGCCAGCAGTCCCGGGACAGGGGGCAATCAGCCCCAGCATTTT. This translates into CASSPGTGGNQPQHF.

The chain links TRBV19 to TRBJ2-3, with no clear D. The CDR3 covers 13 residues. Trimming removed 8 bases at V and 1 base at J, with 10 bases between. Germline V lookup: CDR1 LNHDA, CDR2 SQIVND (reference sequence). This CDR3 is CASLVLGTDTQYF. CDR3 DNA sequence: TGTGCCAGTCTCGTCCTTGGCACAGATACGCAGTATTTT.

The chain has TRBV7-2 and TRBJ1-5; D might be TRBD1 (5 bases). V dropped 5 bases and J dropped 9 bases, with 20 bases sitting between them. Germline values: CDR1 SGHTA, CDR2 FQGNSA. CDR3 length: 15 amino acids. This chain's CDR3 is CASSPPGRGTGPQHF. In nucleotides, the CDR3 is TGTGCCAGCAGCCCCCCCGGACGGGGGACGGGGCCCCAGCATTTT.

The rearrangement uses TRBV6-5 and TRBJ1-6; D remains ambiguous. There are 15 residues in the CDR3. Germline CDR1 is MNHEY and CDR2 is SVGAGI. The V end lost 4 bases, the J end lost 0 bases, and 7 bases lay between the germline ends. The CDR3 nucleotides read TGTGCCAGCAGTTTAAGCAGCTCCTATAATTCACCCCTCCACTTT. It specifies CASSLSSSYNSPLHF.

The chain couples TRBV13 to TRBJ2-3; 8 bases are a match to TRBD2. The CDR3 has 15 residues. The junction had 8 bases not matched to a gene; V was cut back by 3 bases and J by 6 bases. Germline loops: CDR1 PRHDT, CDR2 FYEKMQ (reference sequence). DNA of the CDR3: TGTGCCAGCAGCTTGAAGGCGGGCGGGGGGGATACGCAGTATTTT. Amino acid sequence: CASSLKAGGGDTQYF.

The chain carries TRBV27 and TRBJ2-2; D perhaps matches TRBD1 (6 bases). With 5 bases removed from V and 2 bases from J, the gap between germline ends came to 15 bases. The CDR3 has 16 residues. Germline loops: CDR1 MNHEY, CDR2 SMNVEV (reference sequence). Written as DNA, the CDR3 is TGTGCCAGCAGTAACCCGGGACAAGGAAACACCGGGGAGCTGTTTTTT. It yields the protein CASSNPGQGNTGELFF.

This clone was seen only once. The chain joins TRBV28 to TRBJ2-1; D assignment may be TRBD1 or TRBD2 (5 bases each). The V gene lost 3 bases and the J gene lost 5 bases, with 14 bases spanning the gap. Germline values: CDR1 MDHEN, CDR2 SYDVKM. This CDR3 has 15 amino acids. The CDR3 DNA is TGTGCCAGCAGTTTTTACGGAGAGGGGAACAATGAGCAGTTCTTC. This translates into CASSFYGEGNNEQFF.

The J gene is TRBJ1-3, the V gene TRBV6-6, with a possible D match to TRBD1 (6 bases). Germline V gene sequence: CDR1 MNHNY, CDR2 SVGAGI (reference sequence). V lost 5 bases, J lost 1 base, and 15 bases lay in between. The CDR3 is 16 amino acids. The CDR3 nucleotides are TGTGCCAGCAGTGCCCGCAGGGGCGGGTCTGGAAACACCATATATTTT. It specifies CASSARRGGSGNTIYF.

The rearrangement links TRBV4-3 to TRBJ2-3; TRBD1 matches 10 bases. The CDR3 extends over 17 amino acids. Trimming took 1 base from V and 6 from J; bases not matched to a gene: 10. Germline V gene sequence: CDR1 LGHNA, CDR2 YSLEER. The CDR3 protein is CASSQVGQGGEYDTQYF. In nucleotides, the CDR3 is TGCGCCAGCAGCCAAGTAGGACAGGGGGGGGAGTACGATACGCAGTATTTT.

The genes are TRBV7-7 and TRBJ2-1; 8 nucleotides align to TRBD2. The CDR3 consists of 15 residues. The germline CDR1 and CDR2 sequences are SSHAT and FNYEAQ (reference sequence). The J segment lost 9 bases and the V segment lost 5 bases, leaving 12 bases of the junction unmatched. CDR3 bases: TGTGCCAGCAGCCCGACCAGCGGGGGTGAAACTGAGCAGTTCTTC. It codes for CASSPTSGGETEQFF. Variable domain in full (rest from reference TRBV7-7 and TRBJ2-1): GAGVSQSPRYKVTKRGQDVTLRCDPISSHATLYWYQQALGQGPEFLTYFNYEAQPDKSGLPSDRFSAERPEGSISTLTIQRTEQRDSAMYRCASSPTSGGETEQFFGPGTRLTVL.

The genes are TRBV5-4 and TRBJ1-3; D gene uncertain. The germline V and J ends were trimmed by 4 bases and 6 bases, with 11 bases remaining between them. The CDR3 sequence is 13 residues long. The germline CDR1 and CDR2 sequences are SGHNT and YYREEE (reference sequence). The chain's CDR3 is CASSPDLQNTIYF. The CDR3 DNA sequence: TGTGCCAGCAGCCCGGACCTACAAAACACCATATATTTT.

The J gene is TRBJ1-2, the V gene TRBV18, with TRBD1 matching over 9 bases. The germline V gene encodes CDR1 KGHSH and CDR2 LQKENI. The CDR3 is made up of 15 amino acids. The trim removed 0 bases at V and 7 bases at J, leaving 6 bases unmatched. The CDR3 loop is CASSPPGQGHSGYTF. As DNA, the CDR3 is TGTGCCAGCTCACCACCAGGACAGGGGCATAGTGGCTACACCTTC.